Listed below are T cell receptor beta chains from one sample, sequenced in a study of T-cell reconstitution after alpha-beta-depleted transplantation in children. TCRdb fed the PCR reads into MiXCR, producing one record per CDR3 protein. The profile shows under 50,000 distinct CDR3 sequences, 40% to 60% of them singletons. The specimen was peripheral blood, collected before TCRalphabeta/CD19-depleted stem cell transplant. The receptor source for this set is a boy younger than two with SCID, due to receive a stem cell transplant. Both conserved end residues are trimmed from each CDR3. A D gene is named only where the DNA matches it firmly.

v_gene: TRBV6-2/TRBV6-3
j_gene: TRBJ2-7
d_gene: NA
len: 12
CDR3aa: ASSQQDSSYEQY

v_gene: TRBV5-1
j_gene: TRBJ1-3
d_gene: NA
len: 14
CDR3aa: ASSLSESQSGNTIY

v_gene: TRBV18
j_gene: TRBJ1-1
d_gene: TRBD1
len: 13
CDR3aa: ASSPGQGGGFEAF

v_gene: TRBV6-4
j_gene: TRBJ2-1
d_gene: TRBD1
len: 12
CDR3aa: ASSDSGQGNEQF

v_gene: TRBV7-3
j_gene: TRBJ2-5
d_gene: TRBD2
len: 13
CDR3aa: ARSKGLARGETQY

v_gene: TRBV6-5
j_gene: TRBJ2-1
d_gene: TRBD2
len: 14
CDR3aa: ASSFRTSGNVGEQF

v_gene: TRBV3-1
j_gene: TRBJ2-3
d_gene: NA
len: 15
CDR3aa: ASCARFMAGAAYTQY

v_gene: TRBV12-3/TRBV12-4
j_gene: TRBJ1-2
d_gene: NA
len: 10
CDR3aa: ASEGLRDGYT

v_gene: TRBV19
j_gene: TRBJ2-1
d_gene: NA
len: 12
CDR3aa: ASTYGGYYNEQF

v_gene: TRBV3-1
j_gene: TRBJ2-1
d_gene: NA
len: 12
CDR3aa: ASSQADGMGEQF

v_gene: TRBV5-5
j_gene: TRBJ2-5
d_gene: TRBD2
len: 13
CDR3aa: ASRPGLAGRETQC

v_gene: TRBV10-3
j_gene: TRBJ1-1
d_gene: NA
len: 14
CDR3aa: AISDGRIHGDAEAF

v_gene: TRBV7-3
j_gene: TRBJ1-1
d_gene: NA
len: 11
CDR3aa: ASSLQLNTEAF

v_gene: TRBV5-1
j_gene: TRBJ2-7
d_gene: NA
len: 14
CDR3aa: ASSSGDSSFYVEQY

v_gene: TRBV6-4
j_gene: TRBJ2-7
d_gene: NA
len: 11
CDR3aa: ASSQTANHEQY

v_gene: TRBV3-1
j_gene: TRBJ2-7
d_gene: NA
len: 13
CDR3aa: ASSQGAGRSYEQY

v_gene: TRBV9
j_gene: TRBJ2-7
d_gene: TRBD1
len: 14
CDR3aa: ASSDGGDRGSYEQY

v_gene: TRBV12-3/TRBV12-4
j_gene: TRBJ2-7
d_gene: TRBD2
len: 13
CDR3aa: ASSPGLAGGREQY

v_gene: TRBV5-1
j_gene: TRBJ1-2
d_gene: NA
len: 11
CDR3aa: ASSLDRNYGYT

v_gene: TRBV11-3
j_gene: TRBJ2-2
d_gene: NA
len: 11
CDR3aa: ASSRVATGELF